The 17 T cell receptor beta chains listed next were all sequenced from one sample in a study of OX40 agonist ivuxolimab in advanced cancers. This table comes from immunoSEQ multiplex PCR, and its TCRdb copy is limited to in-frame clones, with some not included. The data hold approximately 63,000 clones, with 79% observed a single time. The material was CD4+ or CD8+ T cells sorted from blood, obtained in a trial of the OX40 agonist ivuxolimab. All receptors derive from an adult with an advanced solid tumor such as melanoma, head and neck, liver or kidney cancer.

Here the CDR3 DNA reads TGTGCCAGCAGCTTTAAGGCAGGTGGGGGAGGGGGCACTGAAGCTTTCTTT. Its protein product is CASSFKAGGGGGTEAFF. This rearrangement joins TRBV5-6 to TRBJ1-1, with D possibly being TRBD1 (6 bases). The CDR3 is 17 residues long. V lost 2 bases to trimming and J lost 4 bases, with 21 bases between them. Germline CDR1 is SGHDT and CDR2 is YYEEEE. Complete variable domain (other parts from reference TRBV5-6 and TRBJ1-1): DAGVTQSPTHLIKTRGQQVTLRCSPKSGHDTVSWYQQALGQGPQFIFQYYEEEERQRGNFPDRFSGHQFPNYSSELNVNALLLGDSALYLCASSFKAGGGGGTEAFFGQGTRLTVV.

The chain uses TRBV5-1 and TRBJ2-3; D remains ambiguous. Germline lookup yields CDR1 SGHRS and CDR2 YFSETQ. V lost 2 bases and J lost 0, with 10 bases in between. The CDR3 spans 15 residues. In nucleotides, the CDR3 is TGCGCCAGCAGCTTAAGAACCCCTAGCACAGATACGCAGTATTTT. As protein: CASSLRTPSTDTQYF.

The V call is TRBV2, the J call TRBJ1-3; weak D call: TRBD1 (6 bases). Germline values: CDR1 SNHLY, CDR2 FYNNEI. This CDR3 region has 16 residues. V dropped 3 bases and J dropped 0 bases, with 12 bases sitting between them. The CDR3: CASSEEQGPSGNTIYF. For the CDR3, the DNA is TGTGCCAGCAGTGAGGAACAGGGTCCCTCTGGAAACACCATATATTTT.

CDR3 protein: CASSYVGYEQYF. CDR3 coding DNA: TGTGCCAGCAGTTACGTCGGATACGAGCAGTACTTC. V is TRBV6-6 and J is TRBJ2-7; D remains ambiguous. The CDR3 runs 12 residues. The germline V gene has CDR1 MNHNY and CDR2 SVGAGI (reference sequence). Trimming cost V 2 bases and J 4 bases, with 6 bases left between them.

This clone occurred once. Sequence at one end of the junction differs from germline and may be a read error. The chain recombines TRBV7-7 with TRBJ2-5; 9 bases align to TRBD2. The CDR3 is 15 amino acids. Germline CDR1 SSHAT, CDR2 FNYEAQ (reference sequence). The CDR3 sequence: CASSPNLAGKETQYF. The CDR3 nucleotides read TGTGCTAGCAGCCCCAATCTAGCGGGAAAAGAGACCCAGTACTTC.

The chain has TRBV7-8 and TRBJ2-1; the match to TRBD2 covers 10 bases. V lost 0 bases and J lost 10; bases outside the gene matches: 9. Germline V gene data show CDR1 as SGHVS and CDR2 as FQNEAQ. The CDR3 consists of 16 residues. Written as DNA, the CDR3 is TGTGCCAGCAGCTTAGCCCTAGCGGGAGCCCGGGGGGAGCAGTTCTTC. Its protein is CASSLALAGARGEQFF.

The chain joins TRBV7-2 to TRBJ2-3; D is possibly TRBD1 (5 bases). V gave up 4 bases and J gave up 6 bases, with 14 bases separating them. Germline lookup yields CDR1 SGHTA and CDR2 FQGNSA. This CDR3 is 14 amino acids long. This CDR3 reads CASSSPRAGDTQYF. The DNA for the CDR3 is TGTGCCAGCAGCTCCCCCAGGGCAGGGGATACGCAGTATTTT.

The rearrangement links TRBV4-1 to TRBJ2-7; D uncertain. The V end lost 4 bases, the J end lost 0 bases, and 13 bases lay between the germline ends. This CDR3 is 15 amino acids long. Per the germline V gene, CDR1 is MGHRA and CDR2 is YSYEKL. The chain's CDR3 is CASSLDKTASYEQYF. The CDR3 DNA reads TGCGCCAGCAGCCTCGACAAAACAGCCTCCTACGAGCAGTACTTC.

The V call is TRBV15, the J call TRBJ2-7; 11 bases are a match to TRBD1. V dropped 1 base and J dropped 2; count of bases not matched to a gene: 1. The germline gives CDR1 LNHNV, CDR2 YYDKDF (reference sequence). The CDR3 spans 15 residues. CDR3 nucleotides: TGTGCCACCAGCAGAGGGACAGGGGGCCCCTACGAGCAGTACTTC. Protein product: CATSRGTGGPYEQYF.

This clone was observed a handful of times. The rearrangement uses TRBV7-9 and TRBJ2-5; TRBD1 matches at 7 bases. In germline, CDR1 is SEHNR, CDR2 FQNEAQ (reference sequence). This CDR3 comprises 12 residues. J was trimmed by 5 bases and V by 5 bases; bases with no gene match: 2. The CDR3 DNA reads TGTGCCAGCAGCAAGGACAGGGAGACCCAGTACTTC. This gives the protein CASSKDRETQYF.

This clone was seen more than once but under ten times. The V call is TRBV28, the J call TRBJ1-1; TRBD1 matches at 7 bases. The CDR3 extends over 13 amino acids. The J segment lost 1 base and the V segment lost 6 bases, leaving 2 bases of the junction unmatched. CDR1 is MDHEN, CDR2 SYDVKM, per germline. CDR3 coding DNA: TGTGCCAGCAGGACAGGGCCGAACACTGAAGCTTTCTTT. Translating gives CASRTGPNTEAFF.

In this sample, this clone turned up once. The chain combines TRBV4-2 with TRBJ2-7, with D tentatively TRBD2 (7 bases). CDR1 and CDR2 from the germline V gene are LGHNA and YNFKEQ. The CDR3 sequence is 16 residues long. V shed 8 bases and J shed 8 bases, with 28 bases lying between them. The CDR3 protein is CASDLGGSQGLLKQYF. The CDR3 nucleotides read TGTGCCAGCGACCTCGGGGGGAGTCAGGGGTTGTTAAAGCAGTACTTC.

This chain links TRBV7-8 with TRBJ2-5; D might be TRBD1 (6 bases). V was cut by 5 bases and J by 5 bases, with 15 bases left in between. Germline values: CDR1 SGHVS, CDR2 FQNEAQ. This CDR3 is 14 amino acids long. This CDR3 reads CASSPSRGLETQYF. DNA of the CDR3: TGTGCCAGCAGCCCATCCAGGGGCCTGGAGACCCAGTACTTC.

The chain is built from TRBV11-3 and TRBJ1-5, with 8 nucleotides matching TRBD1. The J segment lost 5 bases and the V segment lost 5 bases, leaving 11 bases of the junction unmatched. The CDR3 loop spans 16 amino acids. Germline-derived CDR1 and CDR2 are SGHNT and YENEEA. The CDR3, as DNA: TGTGCCAGCAGCCCTCCGACAGGGGCTCTTCATCAGCCCCAGCATTTT. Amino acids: CASSPPTGALHQPQHF.

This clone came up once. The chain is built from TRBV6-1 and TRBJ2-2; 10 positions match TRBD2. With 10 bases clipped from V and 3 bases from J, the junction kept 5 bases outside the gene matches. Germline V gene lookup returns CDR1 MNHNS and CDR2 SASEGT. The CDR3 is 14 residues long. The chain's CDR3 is CATESGGDTGELFF. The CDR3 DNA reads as TGTGCCACCGAGAGCGGGGGGGACACCGGGGAGCTGTTTTTT.

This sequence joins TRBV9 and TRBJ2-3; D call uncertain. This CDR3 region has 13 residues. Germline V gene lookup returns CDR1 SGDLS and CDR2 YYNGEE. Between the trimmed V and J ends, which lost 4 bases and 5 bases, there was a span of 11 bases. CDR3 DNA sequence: TGTGCCAGCAGCCCCACGTGGGGAGATACGCAGTATTTT. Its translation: CASSPTWGDTQYF.

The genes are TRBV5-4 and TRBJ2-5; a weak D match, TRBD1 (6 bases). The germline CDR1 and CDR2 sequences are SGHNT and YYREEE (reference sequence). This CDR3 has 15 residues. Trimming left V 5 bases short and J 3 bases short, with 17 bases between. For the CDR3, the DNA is TGTGCCAGCAGTGCGCAGGGGAAGAGTAAAGAGACCCAGTACTTC. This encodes CASSAQGKSKETQYF. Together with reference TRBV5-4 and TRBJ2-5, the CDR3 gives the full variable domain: ETGVTQSPTHLIKTRGQQVTLRCSSQSGHNTVSWYQQALGQGPQFIFQYYREEENGRGNFPPRFSGLQFPNYSSELNVNALELDDSALYLCASSAQGKSKETQYFGPGTRLLVL.